This T cell receptor beta chain was sequenced for a study of T cells in Graves' hyperthyroidism and ophthalmopathy. Germline values: CDR1 ENHRY, CDR2 SYGVKD. This CDR3 has 13 residues. V lost 1 base to trimming and J lost 1 base, with 4 bases between them. This clonotype was found many times. Authors of the study amplified TCR beta CDR3 regions from RNA transcripts. The TCR CDR3 first-round RT-PCR relied on the HTBI primer set. MiXCR was run by TCRdb on the multiplex PCR reads, yielding one entry per CDR3 protein. The table lists 550,000 to 700,000 distinct CDR3 sequences, approximately 15% of them singletons.

The V and J genes are TRBV10-3 and TRBJ1-1; the D is unclear. This TCR was recovered from a woman aged 40-49 years with Graves' ophthalmopathy. Sequenced sample: blood. The CDR3 spells CAISEWQNTEAFF. DNA for the CDR3: TGTGCCATCAGTGAGTGGCAGAACACTGAAGCTTTCTTT.